A single sample is the source of the 17 T cell receptor beta chains below, sequenced in a study of early T cells in non-severe SARS-CoV-2 infection. MiXCR was run by TCRdb on the 5' RACE reads, yielding one entry per CDR3 protein. The data hold about 56,000 distinct CDR3 sequences, with around 15% observed a single time. This material consisted of whole blood, taken at baseline. Every receptor here comes from an adult who was a healthcare worker with PCR-confirmed SARS-CoV-2 infection or an uninfected control (not recorded which).

In this sample, this clonotype turned up many times. The chain combines TRBV11-2 with TRBJ2-5, with 11 nucleotides matching TRBD2. Germline V gene data show CDR1 as SGHAT and CDR2 as FQNNGV. The junction had 3 bases not matched to a gene; V was cut back by 0 bases and J by 3 bases. The CDR3 loop spans 16 amino acids. The CDR3 DNA sequence: TGTGCCAGCAGCTTAGACCGGGGACTAGCGGAAGAGACCCAGTACTTC. Translation gives CASSLDRGLAEETQYF.

This clonotype was detected a few times. This rearrangement joins TRBV6-2 or TRBV6-3 to TRBJ2-3; unclear D gene. This CDR3 has 13 residues. Between the trimmed V and J ends, which lost 5 bases and 3 bases, there was a span of 9 bases. Germline V gene lookup returns CDR1 MNHEY and CDR2 SVGEGT. CDR3 nucleotides: TGTGCCAGCAGTAACCTCCGGACAGATACGCAGTATTTT. Translation gives CASSNLRTDTQYF.

V and J are TRBV20-1 and TRBJ2-7, with 7 bases identical to TRBD2. V gave up 3 bases and J gave up 0 bases; unmatched junction bases: 8. This CDR3 comprises 15 residues. Per germline, CDR1 DFQATT and CDR2 SNEGSKA (reference sequence). DNA for the CDR3: TGCAGTGCTAGTACCGGCGGGGGTATCTCCTACGAGCAGTACTTC. This gives the protein CSASTGGGISYEQYF.

The sample holds a few counts of this clonotype. The rearrangement links TRBV28 to TRBJ2-7; possible D gene TRBD2, 6 bases. This CDR3 is 11 amino acids long. Per germline, CDR1 MDHEN and CDR2 SYDVKM. V shed 10 bases and J shed 1 base, with 8 bases lying between them. CDR3 sequence reads: CAIAGSYEQYF. For the CDR3, the DNA is TGTGCCATCGCGGGGTCCTACGAGCAGTACTTC.

The chain has TRBV29-1 and TRBJ2-7, with no clear D. V was trimmed by 7 bases and J by 4 bases, leaving 14 bases between them. Germline V CDR1 and CDR2: SQVTM, ANQGSEA. This CDR3 region has 12 residues. CDR3: CSASTLGYEQYF. In DNA form, the CDR3 reads TGCAGCGCTAGTACATTGGGGTACGAGCAGTACTTC.

This chain uses TRBV20-1 with TRBJ2-1, with TRBD2 matching 13 bases. This CDR3 has 15 residues. CDR1 and CDR2 from the germline V gene are DFQATT and SNEGSKA (reference sequence). After removal of 5 bases from V and 10 bases from J, the junction contained 11 bases not matched to a gene. Here the CDR3 DNA reads TGCAGTGCTCCCGGACTAGCGGGGGTGACAATCGAGCAGTTCTTC. Amino acid sequence: CSAPGLAGVTIEQFF.

This clonotype was seen a few times. CDR3 DNA: TGCGCCAGCAGCCCCGGCGACAGGGATACTGAAGCTTTCTTT. Protein product: CASSPGDRDTEAFF. The chain employs TRBV5-1 and TRBJ1-1; 7 bases are shared with TRBD1. This CDR3 is built from 14 residues. With V trimmed by 4 bases and J by 5 bases, 8 bases remained unmatched. Germline CDR1 is SGHRS and CDR2 is YFSETQ.

This clonotype was detected a few times. The J gene is TRBJ2-7, the V gene TRBV9, with D maybe TRBD2 (6 bases). V lost 0 bases and J 6 bases, leaving 16 bases between the germline ends. The length of the CDR3 is 15 residues. Germline-derived CDR1 and CDR2 are SGDLS and YYNGEE. Here the CDR3 reads CASSVGGIRQGEQYF. The CDR3 DNA is TGTGCCAGCAGCGTAGGCGGGATCCGGCAGGGCGAGCAGTACTTC.

In its sample, this clonotype was seen once. The gene calls are TRBV7-9 and TRBJ2-4; 8 nucleotides agree with TRBD1. V lost 5 bases to trimming and J lost 0 bases; unmatched junction nucleotides: 3. The CDR3 has 15 residues. CDR1 is SEHNR, CDR2 FQNEAQ, per germline (reference sequence). The chain's CDR3 is CASSLGQGAKNIQYF. Written as DNA, the CDR3 is TGTGCCAGCAGCCTAGGACAGGGAGCCAAAAACATTCAGTACTTC.

This clonotype was detected ten times or more. V is TRBV11-2 and J is TRBJ2-7; D may correspond to TRBD1 or TRBD2 (5 bases each). This CDR3 spans 12 amino acids. Looked up from germline, CDR1 is SGHAT and CDR2 is FQNNGV. Trimming pared 3 bases from V and 7 bases from J, leaving 10 bases between. CDR3 in amino acids: CASSFVEGEQYF. The CDR3 DNA follows: TGTGCCAGCAGCTTTGTTGAGGGGGAGCAGTACTTC.

This clonotype was observed at least ten times. V is TRBV6-6 and J is TRBJ2-7; the match to TRBD2 covers 10 bases. Per germline, CDR1 MNHNY and CDR2 SVGAGI (reference sequence). CDR3 length: 16 amino acids. V was clipped by 5 bases and J by 2 bases; unmatched bases: 9. The CDR3 protein is CASSTPSGRPTYEQYF. The DNA for the CDR3 is TGTGCCAGCAGTACCCCTAGCGGGAGACCCACCTACGAGCAGTACTTC.

This clonotype has at least ten counts. This chain connects TRBV29-1 to TRBJ2-7; maybe TRBD1 (6 bases). The CDR3 sequence is 12 residues long. The germline CDR1 and CDR2 sequences are SQVTM and ANQGSEA. Trimming removed 7 bases from V and 2 bases from J, with 12 bases in between. CDR3 loop: CSARDTPYEQYF. In DNA form, the CDR3 reads TGCAGCGCCAGGGACACCCCCTACGAGCAGTACTTC.

This clonotype has only a few counts. The genes are TRBV9 and TRBJ1-1; TRBD1 might be the D (5 bases). CDR3 length: 15 amino acids. The germline gives CDR1 SGDLS, CDR2 YYNGEE. Trimming removed 2 bases from V and 6 bases from J, with 17 bases in between. CDR3 residues: CASSVNGVIGAEAFF. The CDR3 coding sequence is TGTGCCAGCAGCGTTAATGGGGTTATAGGGGCTGAAGCTTTCTTT.

There are a few counts of this clonotype. The rearrangement links TRBV29-1 to TRBJ2-7; D is possibly TRBD1 (5 bases). The CDR3 is 12 residues long. Per the germline V gene, CDR1 is SQVTM and CDR2 is ANQGSEA. V was clipped by 4 bases and J by 4 bases, with 11 bases between them. The CDR3 region is CSVAGSPYEQYF. The DNA of the CDR3 is TGCAGCGTTGCAGGGTCCCCTTACGAGCAGTACTTC.

This clonotype appeared once. The V call is TRBV7-8, the J call TRBJ2-3, with TRBD2 matching 8 bases. Germline V gives CDR1 SGHVS, CDR2 FQNEAQ. After removal of 5 bases from V and 0 bases from J, the junction contained 4 bases not matched to a gene. This CDR3 comprises 15 residues. This chain's CDR3 is CASSLREGSTDTQYF. The CDR3 bases are TGTGCCAGCAGCCTACGGGAGGGAAGCACAGATACGCAGTATTTT.

This clonotype occurred a few times. J is TRBJ2-3 and V is TRBV12-3 or TRBV12-4, with TRBD1 matching over 9 bases. This CDR3 comprises 16 residues. V lost 6 bases to trimming and J lost 4 bases; unmatched junction nucleotides: 11. This CDR3 is CASSPSGQGGADTQYF. The CDR3 DNA sequence: TGTGCCAGCAGCCCCTCGGGACAGGGAGGGGCAGATACGCAGTATTTT.

This clonotype was found a few times. V gene TRBV10-2 combines with J gene TRBJ2-3, with D possibly being TRBD1 or TRBD2 (5 bases each). The CDR3 consists of 14 residues. V was cut by 8 bases and J by 9 bases, with 21 bases left in between. Germline V CDR1 and CDR2: WSHSY, SAAADI. The CDR3 protein is CASGLGTNLQTQYF. CDR3 bases: TGCGCCAGCGGCCTAGGGACCAACCTCCAAACGCAGTATTTT.